Each of the 13 T cell receptor beta chains below was sequenced from the same sample in a study of cytomegalovirus exposure and HLA in healthy donors. 13 Jbeta primers and 60 Vbeta primers were used for the PCR. The repertoire was sequenced with immunoSEQ multiplex PCR; TCRdb's copy has only in-frame clones and lacks some. This table holds approximately 190,000 clones, around 86% found once. Sequencing used PBMCs. These receptors all come from a woman in her late teens or twenties in good health and CMV-seronegative.

The chain couples TRBV4-1 to TRBJ2-7, with 9 bases identical to TRBD2. Germline CDR1 is MGHRA and CDR2 is YSYEKL. CDR3 length equals 16 residues. V shed 3 bases and J 5 bases; nucleotides not matched to a gene: 11. This CDR3 reads CASSHARTSDTHEQYF. CDR3 DNA: TGCGCCAGCAGCCACGCTCGGACTAGCGATACCCACGAGCAGTACTTC.

This chain connects TRBV5-1 to TRBJ1-1, with 7 bases that match TRBD1. Germline lookup yields CDR1 SGHRS and CDR2 YFSETQ. This CDR3 region has 14 residues. J gave up 2 bases and V 4 bases, and 5 bases lay outside the gene matches. The CDR3 region is CASSPGTVNTEAFF. The CDR3 DNA sequence: TGCGCCAGCAGCCCCGGGACAGTTAACACTGAAGCTTTCTTT.

This clone was picked up one time. The V and J genes are TRBV27 and TRBJ2-5; 7 bases map to TRBD2. The J call is doubtful: the DNA matches TRBJ2-7 better. CDR1 is MNHEY and CDR2 is SMNVEV in the germline V gene (reference sequence). The CDR3 covers 15 residues. Here the CDR3 reads CASSRAGTTYPEQYF. The DNA for the CDR3 is TGTGCCAGCAGTAGGGCCGGGACTACTTATCCCGAGCAGTACTTC.

The chain couples TRBV30 to TRBJ1-1, with D maybe TRBD1 (6 bases). V gave up 5 bases and J gave up 5 bases, with 12 bases separating them. This CDR3 spans 12 amino acids. Germline V gene sequence: CDR1 GTSNPN, CDR2 SVGIG (reference sequence). In DNA form, the CDR3 reads TGTGCCTGGGCGGGAGGGGGGACTGAAGCTTTCTTT. Protein sequence: CAWAGGGTEAFF.

The gene calls are TRBV5-4 and TRBJ2-5; 7 nucleotides align to TRBD2. The germline V gene encodes CDR1 SGHNT and CDR2 YYREEE (reference sequence). Trimming removed 4 bases from V and 5 bases from J; junction bases left unmatched: 8. The CDR3 has 14 amino acids. CDR3 in amino acids: CASSSTSEGETQYF. Written as DNA, the CDR3 is TGTGCCAGCAGCAGCACTAGCGAGGGGGAGACCCAGTACTTC.

The chain joins TRBV6-4 to TRBJ2-5, with D unresolved. CDR3 length equals 13 residues. V lost 6 bases to trimming and J lost 5 bases, with 13 bases between them. Germline CDR1 and CDR2: MRHNA and SNTAGT. This chain's CDR3 is CASSPSGSETQYF. As DNA, the CDR3 is TGTGCCAGCAGCCCTAGTGGATCGGAGACCCAGTACTTC.

The chain carries TRBV5-1 and TRBJ2-6; D unclear. The CDR3 has 15 residues. In germline, CDR1 is SGHRS, CDR2 YFSETQ. V was clipped by 4 bases and J by 0 bases, with 8 bases between them. The CDR3 bases are TGCGCCAGCAGCCAAATGTTCTCTGGGGCCAACGTCCTGACTTTC. Translated: CASSQMFSGANVLTF.

The chain recombines TRBV7-8 with TRBJ2-1; 11 bases match TRBD2. Germline-derived CDR1 and CDR2 are SGHVS and FQNEAQ. V dropped 8 bases and J dropped 4; count of bases not matched to a gene: 7. CDR3 length: 15 residues. The CDR3, as DNA: TGTGCCAGCGTTAGCGGGGGGGGTGGTTACAATGAGCAGTTCTTC. Translated: CASVSGGGGYNEQFF.

The gene calls are TRBV6-1 and TRBJ1-5; D may be TRBD1 (5 bases). CDR1 is MNHNS, CDR2 SASEGT, per germline. CDR3 length equals 15 residues. Trimming removed 0 bases at V and 2 bases at J, with 8 bases between. The chain's CDR3 is CASSEAGAGNQPQHF. CDR3 bases: TGTGCCAGCAGTGAAGCAGGGGCGGGCAATCAGCCCCAGCATTTT.

This chain's CDR3 is CASSYPSAGGPTQYF. The CDR3 bases are TGTGCCAGCAGTTACCCTTCGGCGGGGGGGCCGACCCAGTACTTC. V is TRBV6-6 and J is TRBJ2-5; TRBD2 matches 9 bases. CDR1 and CDR2 (germline): MNHNY, SVGAGI (reference sequence). CDR3 size: 15 residues. The V segment lost 2 bases and the J segment 7 bases; nucleotides outside the gene matches: 8.

This chain links TRBV6-6 with TRBJ2-7; 9 bases match TRBD1. With 6 bases clipped from V and 4 bases from J, the junction kept 7 bases outside the gene matches. This CDR3 spans 14 amino acids. Germline V lookup: CDR1 MNHNY, CDR2 SVGAGI (reference sequence). CDR3 DNA: TGTGCCAGCAGCCCCGGGACAGGGCCTTACGAGCAGTACTTC. Residues: CASSPGTGPYEQYF.

The gene calls are TRBV19 and TRBJ1-5; possible D gene TRBD1, 6 bases. V was trimmed by 6 bases and J by 7 bases, leaving 16 bases between them. This CDR3 has 14 residues. CDR1 and CDR2 (germline): LNHDA, SQIVND (reference sequence). The CDR3 spells CASRTTGGGQPQHF. The CDR3 nucleotides are TGTGCCAGTAGGACGACAGGAGGCGGACAGCCCCAGCATTTT.

The rearrangement joins TRBV29-1 to TRBJ2-1, with 10 bases matching TRBD2. CDR3 length equals 12 residues. The trim removed 4 bases at V and 15 bases at J, leaving 9 bases unmatched. Per the germline V gene, CDR1 is SQVTM and CDR2 is ANQGSEA. The CDR3 nucleotides read TGCAGCGTTGGACTAGCGGGTGGGGGAGGGTTCTTC. It is translated as CSVGLAGGGGFF.